The 12 T cell receptor beta chains given below trace back to one sample, sequenced in a study of identical twins. TCRdb re-derived calls from the 5' RACE reads in MiXCR, one entry per CDR3 protein. The table has approximately 150,000 distinct CDR3 sequences, around 3.5% seen once. Sequenced sample: memory T cells sorted from blood. The receptors were gathered from a man aged 18 to 29 in good health.

There are many counts of this clonotype. Germline is not matched at one junction end, which may reflect a read error. The genes are TRBV20-1 and TRBJ2-1; 12 bases fit TRBD2. Germline lookup yields CDR1 DFQATT and CDR2 SNEGSKA (reference sequence). The CDR3 totals 12 residues. CDR3 DNA sequence: TGCAGTGCTCGCGACGGACTAGCGGGACTTTCATTC. It specifies CSARDGLAGLSF.

This clonotype was recorded at least ten times. The chain carries TRBV29-1 and TRBJ2-7; weak D call: TRBD1 (6 bases). CDR1 and CDR2 from the germline V gene are SQVTM and ANQGSEA. The ends were cut back, 8 bases at V and 0 bases at J, with 20 bases in the middle. This CDR3 spans 15 amino acids. Written as DNA, the CDR3 is TGCAGCCCATATTACAGGGCTATAAGCTCCTACGAGCAGTACGTC. The encoded protein is CSPYYRAISSYEQYV.

This clonotype was seen ten or more times. The rearrangement links TRBV20-1 to TRBJ1-1, with D possibly matching TRBD1 (6 bases). V lost 5 bases and J lost 6, with 19 bases in between. This CDR3 has 14 residues. Germline V gene lookup returns CDR1 DFQATT and CDR2 SNEGSKA (reference sequence). The CDR3 loop is CSAHGRGGRAEAFF. CDR3 nucleotides: TGCAGTGCTCATGGCAGGGGAGGCCGCGCTGAAGCTTTCTTT.

In its sample, this clonotype was seen once. The chain links TRBV7-8 to TRBJ2-7; D is perhaps TRBD1 (6 bases). The ends were cut back, 5 bases at V and 0 bases at J, with 23 bases in the middle. Germline CDR1 reads SGHVS; CDR2 reads FQNEAQ. The length of the CDR3 is 18 residues. CDR3 residues: CASSIHGRDTAISYEQYV. In nucleotides, the CDR3 is TGTGCCAGCAGCATCCACGGTCGGGACACTGCCATCTCCTACGAGCAGTACGTC.

This clonotype has a count of ten or more. The V call is TRBV29-1, the J call TRBJ2-1, with a tentative D call TRBD1 (6 bases). The germline V gene has CDR1 SQVTM and CDR2 ANQGSEA. The CDR3 extends over 12 amino acids. CDR3 coding DNA: TGCATCACGACGGACAGTTACAATGAGCAGTTCTTC. It is translated as CITTDSYNEQFF.

In this sample, this clonotype turned up many times. The chain links TRBV5-5 to TRBJ1-2; tentatively, D is TRBD1 (5 bases). V lost 6 bases and J lost 6, with 30 bases in between. CDR1 is SGHKS, CDR2 YYEKEE, per germline (reference sequence). The CDR3 is made up of 18 amino acids. The CDR3 DNA reads as TGTGCCAGCATAGAGGTCGGTGATTCCGCCAGGGTAGGGAATGGCTACACCTTC. Protein: CASIEVGDSARVGNGYTF.

This clonotype has ten or more counts. The V and J genes are TRBV6-5 and TRBJ2-7; no clear D. Germline V gene sequence: CDR1 MNHEY, CDR2 SVGAGI. The CDR3 is 14 residues long. Trimming removed 0 bases from V and 7 bases from J, with 13 bases in between. CDR3 sequence: CASSYSIARDEQYF. The CDR3 DNA reads as TGTGCCAGCAGTTACTCGATTGCTAGGGATGAGCAGTACTTC.

In this sample, this clonotype turned up many times. The chain employs TRBV12-3 or TRBV12-4 and TRBJ2-1, with 9 bases aligning to TRBD1. The CDR3 is made up of 16 amino acids. The V segment lost 5 bases and the J segment 7 bases; nucleotides outside the gene matches: 12. The CDR3 here is CASSPNPGQGPNEQFF. DNA for the CDR3: TGTGCCAGCAGTCCCAATCCGGGACAGGGACCTAATGAGCAGTTCTTC.

This clonotype was observed many times. CDR3 region: CSASRDLDPSFDTQYF. The CDR3 nucleotides read TGCAGTGCTAGCAGGGACTTAGACCCTTCGTTCGATACGCAGTATTTT. The V gene is TRBV20-1, the J gene TRBJ2-3; weak D call: TRBD2 (6 bases). CDR1 is DFQATT and CDR2 is SNEGSKA in the germline V gene (reference sequence). This CDR3 spans 16 amino acids. Trimming shortened V by 3 bases and J by 6 bases, and 22 bases separated the two germline ends.

The chain is built from TRBV7-9 and TRBJ2-1; a possible D gene is TRBD1 (6 bases). V was trimmed by 6 bases and J by 0 bases, leaving 12 bases between them. CDR3 length: 15 residues. Per the germline V gene, CDR1 is SEHNR and CDR2 is FQNEAQ (reference sequence). CDR3: CASRPRDNSYNEQFF. The CDR3 region has the DNA TGTGCCAGCAGACCCCGGGACAACTCCTACAATGAGCAGTTCTTC.

The table lists this clonotype with many counts. The V gene is TRBV5-6, the J gene TRBJ2-7; D unresolved. Trimming cost V 4 bases and J 5 bases, with 7 bases left between them. Looked up from germline, CDR1 is SGHDT and CDR2 is YYEEEE. CDR3 size: 11 residues. The DNA for the CDR3 is TGTGCCAGCAGCCAATGGGACGAGCAGTACTTC. It specifies CASSQWDEQYF.

This clonotype was recorded many times. V and J are TRBV20-1 and TRBJ2-5, with 11 bases that match TRBD2. With V trimmed by 1 base and J by 1 base, 5 bases remained unmatched. This CDR3 region has 16 residues. The germline V gene encodes CDR1 DFQATT and CDR2 SNEGSKA (reference sequence). CDR3 sequence reads: CSARVPGLAAQETQYF. CDR3 nucleotide sequence: TGCAGTGCTAGAGTCCCGGGACTAGCGGCCCAAGAGACCCAGTACTTC.